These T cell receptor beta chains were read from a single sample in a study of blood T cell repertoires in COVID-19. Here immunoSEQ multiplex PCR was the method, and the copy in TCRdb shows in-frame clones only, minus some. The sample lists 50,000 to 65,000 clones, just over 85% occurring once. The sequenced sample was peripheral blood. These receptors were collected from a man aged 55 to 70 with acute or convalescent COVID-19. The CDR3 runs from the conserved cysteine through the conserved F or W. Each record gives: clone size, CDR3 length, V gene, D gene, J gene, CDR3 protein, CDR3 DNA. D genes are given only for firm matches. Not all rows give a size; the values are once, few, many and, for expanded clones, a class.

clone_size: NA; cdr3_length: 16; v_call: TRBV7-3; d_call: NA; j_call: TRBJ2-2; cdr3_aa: CASSRWDSRNTGELFF; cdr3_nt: TGTGCCAGCAGCCGATGGGACTCTAGGAACACCGGGGAGCTGTTTTTT
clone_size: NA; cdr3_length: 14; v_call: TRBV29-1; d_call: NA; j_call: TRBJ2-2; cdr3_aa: CSVSQGTNTGELFF; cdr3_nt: TGCAGCGTTTCACAGGGCACGAACACCGGGGAGCTGTTTTTT
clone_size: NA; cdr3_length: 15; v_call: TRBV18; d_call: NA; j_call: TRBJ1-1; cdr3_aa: CASSLGGALATEAFF; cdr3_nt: TGTGCCAGCTCCCTCGGGGGAGCCCTGGCCACTGAAGCTTTCTTT
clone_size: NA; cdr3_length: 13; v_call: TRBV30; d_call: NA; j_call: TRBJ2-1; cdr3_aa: CAWQVRTYNEQFF; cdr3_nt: TGTGCCTGGCAAGTGCGTACCTACAATGAGCAGTTCTTC
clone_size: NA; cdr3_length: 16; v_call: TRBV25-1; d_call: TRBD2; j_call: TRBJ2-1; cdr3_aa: CASSLPRTSGKGEQFF; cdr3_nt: TGTGCCAGCAGTTTGCCCCGGACTAGCGGGAAGGGTGAGCAGTTCTTC
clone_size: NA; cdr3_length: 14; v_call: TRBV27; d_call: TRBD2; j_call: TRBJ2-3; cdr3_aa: CASSLGLVGNTQYF; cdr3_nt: TGTGCCAGCAGTTTAGGACTAGTCGGAAATACGCAGTATTTT
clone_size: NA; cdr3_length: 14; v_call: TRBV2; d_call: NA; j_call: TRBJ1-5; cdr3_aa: CASSETGSYQPQHF; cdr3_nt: TGTGCCAGCAGTGAAACGGGGAGTTATCAGCCCCAGCATTTT
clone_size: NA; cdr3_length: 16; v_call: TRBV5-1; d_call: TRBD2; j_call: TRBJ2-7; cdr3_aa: CASSLIGGGRAYEQYF; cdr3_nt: TGCGCCAGCAGCTTGATCGGTGGCGGGAGAGCCTACGAGCAGTACTTC
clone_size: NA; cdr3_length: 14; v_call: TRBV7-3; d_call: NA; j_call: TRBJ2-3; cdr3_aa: CASSLRTSTDTQYF; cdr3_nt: TGTGCCAGCAGCCTAAGGACTAGCACAGATACGCAGTATTTT
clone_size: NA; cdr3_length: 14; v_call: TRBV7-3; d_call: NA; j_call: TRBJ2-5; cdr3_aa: CASSFGQAGETQYF; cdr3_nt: TGTGCCAGCAGCTTTGGGCAGGCGGGGGAGACCCAGTACTTC
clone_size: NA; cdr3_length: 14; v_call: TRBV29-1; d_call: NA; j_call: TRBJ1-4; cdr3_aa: CSVGPSATNEKLFF; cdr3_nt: TGCAGCGTGGGCCCCAGTGCAACTAATGAAAAACTGTTTTTT
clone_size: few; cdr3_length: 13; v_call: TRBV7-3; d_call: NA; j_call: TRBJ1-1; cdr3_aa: CASSPRGAREAFF; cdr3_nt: TGTGCCAGCAGCCCCCGGGGGGCGCGTGAAGCTTTCTTT
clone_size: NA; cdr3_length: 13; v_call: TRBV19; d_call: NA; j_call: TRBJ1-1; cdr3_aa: CASSSRGFDEAFF; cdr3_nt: TGTGCCAGTAGTTCGAGGGGGTTCGATGAAGCTTTCTTT
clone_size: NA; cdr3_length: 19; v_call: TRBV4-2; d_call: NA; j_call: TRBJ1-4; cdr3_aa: CASSQDLVTSGGFNEKLFF; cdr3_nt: TGTGCCAGCAGCCAAGATCTCGTGACCTCCGGAGGATTTAATGAAAAACTGTTTTTT
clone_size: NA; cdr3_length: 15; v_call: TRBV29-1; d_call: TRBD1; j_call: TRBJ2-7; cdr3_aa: CSVEFPNQGVYEQYF; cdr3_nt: TGCAGCGTTGAATTCCCTAATCAGGGGGTCTACGAGCAGTACTTC
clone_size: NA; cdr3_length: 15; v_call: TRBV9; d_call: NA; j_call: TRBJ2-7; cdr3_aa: CASSVERDPTYEQYF; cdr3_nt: TGTGCCAGCAGCGTAGAACGGGATCCAACCTACGAGCAGTACTTC